These 11 T cell receptor beta chains came from one sample sequenced in a study of shared clonotypes between healthy human individuals. Sequenced by immunoSEQ multiplex PCR; TCRdb stores in-frame clones only, minus some. Found here are about 2 million clones, over 85% of them singletons; the top ten hold roughly 0.13%. The specimen was naive CD4+ T cells sorted from blood. Stated subset: CD45RA+ positively selected. The receptors here all came from a man between 18 and 29 years old in good health.

The V gene is TRBV4-3, the J gene TRBJ2-3, with D hard to call. This CDR3 is built from 14 residues. From germline, CDR1 is LGHNA and CDR2 YSLEER. The V gene lost 0 bases and the J gene lost 4 bases, with 8 bases spanning the gap. CDR3 nucleotide sequence: TGCGCCAGCAGCCAAGATCCTGGGGCAGATACGCAGTATTTT. Its protein is CASSQDPGADTQYF.

Comments on this clone: This CDR3 is also generated by other DNA sequences in the sample. The rearrangement uses TRBV5-1 and TRBJ2-7; 9 bases fit TRBD1. CDR3 size: 13 residues. The junction had 3 bases not matched to a gene; V was cut back by 4 bases and J by 4 bases. Germline V CDR1 and CDR2: SGHRS, YFSETQ. CDR3 DNA: TGCGCCAGCAGCGGTGGACAGGGGTACGAGCAGTACTTC. It codes for CASSGGQGYEQYF.

This clone was detected once. The genes are TRBV10-3 and TRBJ2-6, with 7 bases that match TRBD1. V lost 4 bases, J lost 0 bases, and 6 bases stayed unmatched. The length of the CDR3 is 17 residues. Germline V gene data show CDR1 as ENHRY and CDR2 as SYGVKD. CDR3 nucleotides: TGTGCCATCAGTGGGGACAGCTCAAGCTCTGGGGCCAACGTCCTGACTTTC. This encodes CAISGDSSSSGANVLTF.

Note on this clone: The same CDR3 can be traced to other DNA sequences in this sample. The V gene is TRBV19, the J gene TRBJ2-7; D gene ambiguous. The germline V gene encodes CDR1 LNHDA and CDR2 SQIVND (reference sequence). Trimming removed 3 bases from V and 0 bases from J, with 6 bases in between. There are 13 residues in the CDR3. CDR3 amino acids: CASSIGHSYEQYF. The CDR3 nucleotides are TGTGCCAGTAGTATCGGGCACTCCTACGAGCAGTACTTC.

The genes are TRBV6-6 and TRBJ2-4, with D hard to call. Between the trimmed V and J ends, which lost 6 bases and 0 bases, there was a span of 12 bases. CDR1 is MNHNY, CDR2 SVGAGI, per germline (reference sequence). The CDR3 is made up of 15 amino acids. CDR3 in amino acids: CASSGSGIAKNIQYF. For the CDR3, the DNA is TGTGCCAGCAGCGGCTCGGGCATAGCCAAAAACATTCAGTACTTC.

The chain carries TRBV7-9 and TRBJ2-7; 9 positions match TRBD2. This CDR3 has 14 residues. Trimming took 3 bases from V and 7 from J; bases not matched to a gene: 7. CDR1 is SEHNR, CDR2 FQNEAQ, per germline (reference sequence). This chain's CDR3 is CASSFGGGALEQYF. CDR3 bases: TGTGCCAGCAGCTTTGGCGGGGGGGCCTTGGAGCAGTACTTC.

V gene TRBV5-1 combines with J gene TRBJ2-3; no firm D call. The germline V and J ends were trimmed by 3 bases and 2 bases, with 13 bases remaining between them. The length of the CDR3 is 15 residues. The germline gives CDR1 SGHRS, CDR2 YFSETQ. CDR3 loop: CASSSYSFSTDTQYF. For the CDR3, the DNA is TGCGCCAGCAGCTCATATAGCTTCTCCACAGATACGCAGTATTTT.

V and J are TRBV6-1 and TRBJ2-3, with TRBD1 identical over 10 bases. J gave up 0 bases and V 11 bases, and 8 bases lay outside the gene matches. The germline CDR1 and CDR2 sequences are MNHNS and SASEGT. The CDR3 is 15 residues long. CDR3 region: CALGGTGASTDTQYF. The CDR3, as DNA: TGTGCCCTTGGGGGGACAGGGGCTAGCACAGATACGCAGTATTTT.

The chain uses TRBV4-2 and TRBJ2-7; 8 bases fit TRBD2. V lost 4 bases and J lost 4; bases outside the gene matches: 3. The CDR3 length is 13 residues. CDR1 LGHNA and CDR2 YNFKEQ come from the germline V gene. The CDR3 nucleotides read TGTGCCAGCAGCCTAGCGGGAAGTTACGAGCAGTACTTC. Encoded protein: CASSLAGSYEQYF.

The V call is TRBV6-1, the J call TRBJ1-2; D unresolved. V lost 4 bases and J lost 7, with 19 bases in between. The CDR3 runs 15 residues. Germline CDR1 MNHNS, CDR2 SASEGT. CDR3 region: CASSAQASGESGYTF. CDR3 bases: TGTGCCAGCAGTGCACAAGCCTCGGGAGAGAGTGGCTACACCTTC.

The rearrangement uses TRBV5-1 and TRBJ1-2; D is ambiguous. Trimming removed 0 bases from V and 7 bases from J, with 13 bases in between. This CDR3 comprises 14 residues. Germline CDR1 and CDR2: SGHRS and YFSETQ. CDR3: CASSLDGGWGGYTF. The CDR3 DNA follows: TGCGCCAGCAGCTTGGATGGAGGGTGGGGTGGCTACACCTTC.